Shown below are 26 T cell receptor beta chains from a single sample sequenced in a study of shared clonotypes between healthy human individuals. Produced via immunoSEQ multiplex PCR; TCRdb's table is partial and in-frame only. This table holds more than 850,000 clones, approximately 80% found once. Sequencing was performed on memory CD4+ T cells from PBMCs. Subset reported: CD45RA-negative fraction. These receptors were taken from a young man in good health. Some clones in this sample may be carry-over from other donors' samples.

This chain links TRBV6-5 with TRBJ2-7; D tentatively reads TRBD1 or TRBD2 (5 bases each). The V end lost 3 bases, the J end lost 6 bases, and 6 bases lay between the germline ends. The germline CDR1 and CDR2 sequences are MNHEY and SVGAGI. This CDR3 is built from 11 residues. CDR3 nucleotide sequence: TGTGCCAGCAGTTATGGGACCGAGCAGTACTTC. Protein: CASSYGTEQYF.

V is TRBV28 and J is TRBJ1-3, with D tentatively TRBD1 (5 bases). The CDR3 consists of 16 residues. CDR1 is MDHEN and CDR2 is SYDVKM in the germline V gene. Between the trimmed V and J ends, which lost 3 bases and 0 bases, there was a span of 12 bases. The CDR3 DNA sequence: TGTGCCAGCAGTTTGGACGGGACCCCCTCTGGAAACACCATATATTTT. It is translated as CASSLDGTPSGNTIYF.

V gene TRBV30 combines with J gene TRBJ1-5; D possibly corresponds to TRBD1 (5 bases). The length of the CDR3 is 14 residues. Germline V CDR1 and CDR2: GTSNPN, SVGIG (reference sequence). The V and J ends lost 5 bases and 3 bases respectively, with 14 bases between them. Written as DNA, the CDR3 is TGTGCCTGGGCGGGGGGTCAGCCCAATCAGCCCCAGCATTTT. This gives the protein CAWAGGQPNQPQHF.

This clone has at least ten counts. This rearrangement joins TRBV6-6 to TRBJ1-1; TRBD1 matches 10 bases. From germline, CDR1 is MNHNY and CDR2 SVGAGI (reference sequence). This CDR3 contains 14 residues. J lost 4 bases, V lost 7 bases, and 6 bases had no gene match. CDR3 sequence reads: CASTEDRGSTEAFF. For the CDR3, the DNA is TGTGCCAGCACCGAGGACAGGGGGAGCACTGAAGCTTTCTTT.

The genes are TRBV28 and TRBJ1-4, with 8 bases lining up with TRBD1. Losses at the gene ends were 2 bases for V and 4 bases for J; bases not matched to a gene: 9. The CDR3 is 17 amino acids. The V gene's germline CDR1 is MDHEN and CDR2 SYDVKM. CDR3 loop: CASSLVGHRGVNEKLFF. CDR3 nucleotide sequence: TGTGCCAGCAGTTTAGTCGGACACAGGGGGGTTAATGAAAAACTGTTTTTT.

This clone was seen a handful of times. The chain recombines TRBV2 with TRBJ1-1; 7 bases agree with TRBD1. The ends lost 9 bases at V and 4 bases at J; junction bases unmatched: 8. This CDR3 region has 13 residues. Per germline, CDR1 SNHLY and CDR2 FYNNEI. The CDR3 DNA sequence: TGTGCCAGGTCCACAGGGGAGAGCACTGAAGCTTTCTTT. This codes for CARSTGESTEAFF.

The chain has TRBV9 and TRBJ1-2, with 8 nucleotides matching TRBD1. Germline V CDR1 and CDR2: SGDLS, YYNGEE. J lost 13 bases, V lost 0 bases, and 5 bases had no gene match. The CDR3 totals 12 residues. The CDR3 bases are TGTGCCAGCAGCGTAGAGGACAGGGCCGCCACCTTC. It specifies CASSVEDRAATF.

The rearrangement uses TRBV6-5 and TRBJ1-4; tentative D call: TRBD1 (5 bases). From germline, CDR1 is MNHEY and CDR2 SVGAGI. V was clipped by 0 bases and J by 7 bases, with 12 bases between them. The CDR3 consists of 15 residues. The CDR3 sequence: CASSYSIGAGEKLFF. DNA of the CDR3: TGTGCCAGCAGTTACTCGATAGGGGCTGGTGAAAAACTGTTTTTT.

The V gene is TRBV7-8, the J gene TRBJ2-7; D possibly uses TRBD1 or TRBD2 (6 bases each). The CDR3 sequence is 14 residues long. V was trimmed by 5 bases and J by 6 bases, leaving 17 bases between them. The V gene's germline CDR1 is SGHVS and CDR2 FQNEAQ. CDR3 loop: CASSPQGLLGEQYF. For the CDR3, the DNA is TGTGCCAGCAGCCCACAGGGACTGCTTGGCGAGCAGTACTTC.

The chain carries TRBV7-3 and TRBJ2-1, with TRBD2 matching over 7 bases. The germline CDR1 and CDR2 sequences are SGHTA and FQGTGA. The CDR3 spans 16 residues. Trimming removed 2 bases from V and 8 bases from J; junction bases left unmatched: 12. The CDR3 nucleotides are TGTGCCAGCAGCTTACTTGCGGGAGAAGGTAACGATGAGCAGTTCTTC. Amino acid sequence: CASSLLAGEGNDEQFF.

Worth noting for this clone: A read error may produce the germline difference seen at one junction end. This chain links TRBV30 with TRBJ1-4; TRBD1 matches 7 bases. The V gene's germline CDR1 is GTSNPN and CDR2 SVGIG (reference sequence). The CDR3 loop spans 13 amino acids. CDR3 nucleotide sequence: TGTGCCTGGGACGACAGGGTTTGGGAAAAACTGCTTTTT. It translates to CAWDDRVWEKLLF.

The V and J genes are TRBV28 and TRBJ2-6, with D uncertain. V lost 7 bases, J lost 3 bases, and 13 bases lay in between. Germline V lookup: CDR1 MDHEN, CDR2 SYDVKM. The CDR3 covers 15 residues. This chain's CDR3 is CASKGGDFGANVLTF. The CDR3, as DNA: TGTGCCAGCAAGGGCGGAGACTTTGGGGCCAACGTCCTGACTTTC. The complete variable domain, with remaining parts taken from reference TRBV28 and TRBJ2-6, reads DVKVTQSSRYLVKRTGEKVFLECVQDMDHENMFWYRQDPGLGLRLIYFSYDVKMKEKGDIPEGYSVSREKKERFSLILESASTNQTSMYLCASKGGDFGANVLTFGAGSRLTVL.

The genes are TRBV6-5 and TRBJ1-5; maybe TRBD1 (5 bases). The ends were cut back, 11 bases at V and 0 bases at J, with 11 bases in the middle. The CDR3 length is 13 residues. Germline values: CDR1 MNHEY, CDR2 SVGAGI. The CDR3 DNA reads TGTGCCGCTCGGGGGAATAGCAATCAGCCCCAGCATTTT. As protein: CAARGNSNQPQHF.

The V and J genes are TRBV4-1 and TRBJ2-2; 16 nucleotides match TRBD2. The junction had 11 bases not matched to a gene; V was cut back by 0 bases and J by 4 bases. The germline V gene encodes CDR1 MGHRA and CDR2 YSYEKL. The CDR3 consists of 21 residues. Here the CDR3 DNA reads TGCGCCAGCAGCCAAGAACCTACTGGGACTAGCGGGAGGGCCGGCACCGGGGAGCTGTTTTTT. Translating gives CASSQEPTGTSGRAGTGELFF.

The gene calls are TRBV7-3 and TRBJ2-4, with 8 bases lining up with TRBD1. Germline V gene lookup returns CDR1 SGHTA and CDR2 FQGTGA. Unmatched junction bases numbered 10, after V lost 2 bases and J lost 1 base. This CDR3 contains 18 residues. The CDR3 region has the DNA TGTGCCAGCAGCTTACGGGGACAGGCCCTGGACGCCAAAAACATTCAGTACTTC. Translating gives CASSLRGQALDAKNIQYF.

Comment on this clone: It differs at one base from a far larger clone, so likely a read error. The chain has TRBV30 and TRBJ1-1; D is uncertain. Deletions cut 0 bases from V and 0 bases from J, with 5 bases between. This CDR3 has 13 residues. Germline CDR1 reads GTSNPN; CDR2 reads SVGIG (reference sequence). CDR3 amino acids: CAWSVGMNTEAFF. The CDR3 DNA reads as TGTGCCTGGAGTGTGGGGATGAACACTGAAGCTTTCTTT.

This rearrangement joins TRBV5-5 to TRBJ2-7, with no clear D. With 0 bases removed from V and 2 bases from J, the gap between germline ends came to 3 bases. Germline V gene data show CDR1 as SGHKS and CDR2 as YYEKEE (reference sequence). The CDR3 extends over 12 amino acids. The CDR3 DNA follows: TGTGCCAGCAGCTTGGGGGCCTACGAGCAGTACTTC. Protein: CASSLGAYEQYF. Complete variable domain (other parts from reference TRBV5-5 and TRBJ2-7): DAGVTQSPTHLIKTRGQQVTLRCSPISGHKSVSWYQQVLGQGPQFIFQYYEKEERGRGNFPDRFSARQFPNYSSELNVNALLLGDSALYLCASSLGAYEQYFGPGTRLTVT.

The chain employs TRBV29-1 and TRBJ2-5; maybe TRBD2 (6 bases). CDR1 and CDR2 (germline): SQVTM, ANQGSEA. This CDR3 is 13 amino acids long. Trimming stripped 7 bases from V and 5 bases from J, with 17 bases between. The CDR3 coding sequence is TGCAGCGAGCGGGCGTCGCTCGGGGAGACCCAGTACTTC. Protein: CSERASLGETQYF.

The rearrangement links TRBV9 to TRBJ2-5; the D call may be TRBD1 or TRBD2 (6 bases each). The CDR3 covers 14 residues. V gave up 0 bases and J gave up 7 bases, with 13 bases separating them. Looked up from germline, CDR1 is SGDLS and CDR2 is YYNGEE. The CDR3, as DNA: TGTGCCAGCAGCGTAGTAGGGGGGAAGGGGACCCAGTACTTC. As protein: CASSVVGGKGTQYF.

The chain has TRBV20-1 and TRBJ2-1; D uncertain. Germline lookup yields CDR1 DFQATT and CDR2 SNEGSKA (reference sequence). The CDR3 sequence is 11 residues long. V was cut by 2 bases and J by 8 bases, with 7 bases left in between. Here the CDR3 reads CSARFFYEQFF. The CDR3 nucleotides are TGCAGTGCTAGATTCTTTTATGAGCAGTTCTTC.

This sequence joins TRBV6-5 and TRBJ1-4, with D maybe TRBD1 (6 bases). V was pared by 4 bases and J by 5 bases, with 11 bases between. Germline V gene lookup returns CDR1 MNHEY and CDR2 SVGAGI. The CDR3 sequence is 14 residues long. The CDR3 reads CASSSQGHNEKLFF. CDR3 nucleotide sequence: TGTGCCAGCAGTTCACAGGGCCACAATGAAAAACTGTTTTTT.

This clone is a singleton in its sample. The chain carries TRBV28 and TRBJ1-3; D remains ambiguous. The CDR3 runs 17 residues. CDR1 and CDR2 from the germline V gene are MDHEN and SYDVKM. The V gene lost 7 bases and the J gene lost 4 bases, with 23 bases spanning the gap. The CDR3 loop is CASTSTARQEGGNTIYF. The CDR3, as DNA: TGTGCCAGCACTTCTACCGCTAGGCAGGAGGGCGGAAACACCATATATTTT.

As to this clone: Other DNA variants within this sample encode the same CDR3. The chain is built from TRBV5-1 and TRBJ1-4, with D perhaps matching TRBD1 (5 bases). The CDR3 covers 15 residues. Trimming removed 0 bases from V and 3 bases from J, with 9 bases in between. Per the germline V gene, CDR1 is SGHRS and CDR2 is YFSETQ. In DNA, the CDR3 is TGCGCCAGCAGCTTGGCCGCGGGGGCTAATGAAAAACTGTTTTTT. It yields the protein CASSLAAGANEKLFF.

This sequence joins TRBV28 and TRBJ1-2; D not certain. The V end lost 6 bases, the J end lost 7 bases, and 15 bases lay between the germline ends. This CDR3 is built from 13 residues. The germline CDR1 and CDR2 sequences are MDHEN and SYDVKM. CDR3 sequence: CASSSGLKFGYTF. CDR3 bases: TGTGCCAGCAGCTCCGGCTTAAAGTTTGGCTACACCTTC.

V is TRBV28 and J is TRBJ1-4; no reliable D call. CDR1 and CDR2 from the germline V gene are MDHEN and SYDVKM. The CDR3 contains 12 residues. With 6 bases removed from V and 9 bases from J, the gap between germline ends came to 11 bases. CDR3 nucleotide sequence: TGTGCCAGCAGCTCCCCGAAGAAAAAACTGTTTTTT. Translating gives CASSSPKKKLFF.

V usage is TRBV5-1 and J usage is TRBJ2-7; D unclear. The germline V gene has CDR1 SGHRS and CDR2 YFSETQ. Trimming removed 4 bases from V and 6 bases from J, with 17 bases in between. CDR3 length: 14 amino acids. CDR3 protein: CASSPLGLAIEQYF. In DNA, the CDR3 is TGCGCCAGCAGCCCCCTTGGGTTAGCAATCGAGCAGTACTTC.